This record covers a single T cell receptor beta chain. Its antigen remains unidentified. This entry comes from a study of PD-1 blockade in classical Hodgkin lymphoma. Whole-study findings and limits: Baseline TCR diversity was reportedly lower in newly diagnosed patients than in healthy donors. It was reported as lower still in relapsed/refractory patients. Later analyses included only patients treated at least 1 year post-ASCT. At C4D1, TCR diversity had climbed significantly for CD4+ cells, though not for CD8+ cells.

After autologous stem cell transplantation all patients relapsed, and prior brentuximab vedotin exposure differed between cohorts. By magnetic negative selection, CD4+ T cells were purified from thawed PBMCs. The protocol was immunoSEQ multiplex PCR, while the TCRdb copy is restricted to in-frame clones and leaves out a portion. The sample records 10,000 to 15,000 clones, under 85% being singletons. The source is a human donor with classical Hodgkin lymphoma. The sample was CD4+ T cells from blood, taken at baseline.

The CDR3 loop reads CASSPTGQGMKETQYF. The CDR3 DNA reads as TGTGCCAGCTCACCAACGGGACAGGGTATGAAAGAGACCCAGTACTTC. The chain combines TRBV18 with TRBJ2-5; TRBD1 aligns across 9 bases. Trimming at V came to 2 bases and at J to 3 bases, leaving 7 bases not matched to a gene. The germline V gene encodes CDR1 KGHSH and CDR2 LQKENI. The CDR3 is 16 amino acids.